The clone carrying this TCR beta chain was seen only a few times. Its antigen is as yet unknown. Fresh 10 ml peripheral blood yielded PBMCs. The data were obtained in a study of T cells in Graves' hyperthyroidism and ophthalmopathy. Study at large: It was at initial diagnosis, before any treatment, that peripheral blood was collected.

What was amplified from RNA transcripts were TCR beta CDR3 regions. Primed by the HTBI set, a first-round RT-PCR was run on the TCR CDR3. Each CDR3 protein is one row after TCRdb ran MiXCR on the multiplex PCR reads. Among 490,000 or so distinct CDR3 sequences listed, 20% to 25% were seen once. Study-level findings and limits: The blood repertoire included most of the expanded thyroid clonotypes above 0.001. Prediction of ophthalmopathy progression came a median approximately 6.6 months pre-onset.

Trimming left V 2 bases short and J 4 bases short, with 21 bases between. The CDR3 is 17 residues long. Germline lookup yields CDR1 SNHLY and CDR2 FYNNEI. Material for sequencing was blood. The chain couples TRBV2 to TRBJ2-7; possibly TRBD1 or TRBD2 for D (5 bases each). The sequence was obtained from a woman aged 65 to 85 with Graves' ophthalmopathy. CDR3 protein: CASSESGTAYYPYEQYF. For the CDR3, the DNA is TGTGCCAGCAGTGAATCCGGGACGGCTTACTATCCTTACGAGCAGTACTTC.